Following are 21 T cell receptor beta chains from one sample sequenced in a study of blood T cell repertoires in COVID-19. The assay was immunoSEQ multiplex PCR, and TCRdb's table has in-frame clones only and misses some. Of 150,000 to 200,000 clones listed, roughly 85% are singletons. The sample consisted of peripheral blood. These receptors were collected from a human donor with acute or convalescent COVID-19. The donor label of this sample is uncertain.

The CDR3 protein is CASSTDRGNEKLFF. The CDR3 region has the DNA TGTGCCAGCAGTACCGACAGGGGTAATGAAAAACTGTTTTTT. V usage is TRBV11-2 and J usage is TRBJ1-4, with TRBD1 matching 8 bases. CDR3 length: 14 residues. V dropped 6 bases and J dropped 4; count of bases not matched to a gene: 4. CDR1 and CDR2 from the germline V gene are SGHAT and FQNNGV.

The chain is built from TRBV7-2 and TRBJ1-6, with D perhaps TRBD1 (5 bases). V was cut by 2 bases and J by 11 bases, with 13 bases left in between. Germline V gene lookup returns CDR1 SGHTA and CDR2 FQGNSA. The CDR3 spans 14 residues. The CDR3 DNA is TGTGCCAGCAGCTTACAGGGTAGTAGAGCACCCCTCCACTTT. It is translated as CASSLQGSRAPLHF.

The V gene is TRBV4-1, the J gene TRBJ2-7, with D possibly being TRBD2 (6 bases). There are 15 residues in the CDR3. V gave up 1 base and J gave up 5 bases, with 15 bases separating them. Germline V gives CDR1 MGHRA, CDR2 YSYEKL. The CDR3 nucleotides read TGCGCCAGCAGCCAAGCCCCACGGGGGTGGGACGAGCAGTACTTC. As protein: CASSQAPRGWDEQYF.

The V and J genes are TRBV5-1 and TRBJ1-2, with D unresolved. This CDR3 contains 19 residues. V lost 0 bases to trimming and J lost 5 bases, with 26 bases between them. CDR1 is SGHRS and CDR2 is YFSETQ in the germline V gene. DNA of the CDR3: TGCGCCAGCAGCTTGGTTAGTATCGATGACAAGCGGACCGGGTATGGCTACACCTTC. The encoded protein is CASSLVSIDDKRTGYGYTF.

The CDR3 nucleotides are TGTGCCAGCAGCGTAGACAGGAATCAGCCCCAGCATTTT. Protein product: CASSVDRNQPQHF. This chain uses TRBV7-2 with TRBJ1-5, with D tentatively TRBD1 (6 bases). V lost 5 bases and J lost 4, with 9 bases in between. The germline gives CDR1 SGHTA, CDR2 FQGNSA. The CDR3 length is 13 residues. The full variable domain, in which reference TRBV7-2 and TRBJ1-5 provide the parts outside the CDR3, is GAGVSQSPSNKVTEKGKDVELRCDPISGHTALYWYRQSLGQGLEFLIYFQGNSAPDKSGLPSDRFSAERTGGSVSTLTIQRTQQEDSAVYLCASSVDRNQPQHFGDGTRLSIL.

The chain is built from TRBV5-8 and TRBJ1-2; D might be TRBD1 (6 bases). This CDR3 region has 14 residues. Germline-derived CDR1 and CDR2 are SGHTS and YDEGEE. Trimming left V 3 bases short and J 6 bases short, with 15 bases between. CDR3 sequence reads: CASSSIGQPHGYTF. The CDR3 DNA is TGTGCCAGCAGCTCGATCGGACAGCCCCATGGCTACACCTTC. Drawing the rest from reference TRBV5-8 and TRBJ1-2, the complete variable domain is EAGVTQSPTHLIKTRGQQATLRCSPISGHTSVYWYQQALGLGLQFLLWYDEGEERNRGNFPPRFSGRQFPNYSSELNVNALELEDSALYLCASSSIGQPHGYTFGSGTRLTVV.

This clone was recorded a few times. The chain is built from TRBV10-3 and TRBJ1-3, with 12 bases that match TRBD1. The CDR3 length is 16 residues. V gave up 6 bases and J gave up 2 bases; unmatched junction bases: 5. Germline loops: CDR1 ENHRY, CDR2 SYGVKD. For the CDR3, the DNA is TGTGCCATCAGGGGACAGGGGGCGAGCGCTGGAAACACCATATATTTT. The encoded protein is CAIRGQGASAGNTIYF.

V is TRBV19 and J is TRBJ2-1, with 10 bases aligning to TRBD2. V shed 5 bases and J 2 bases; nucleotides not matched to a gene: 15. Germline-derived CDR1 and CDR2 are LNHDA and SQIVND (reference sequence). The CDR3 runs to 19 residues. For the CDR3, the DNA is TGTGCCAGTAGTGTCACAGGGTTCGGGCTAGCGGGGGCCTACAATGAGCAGTTCTTC. Protein sequence: CASSVTGFGLAGAYNEQFF.

The chain joins TRBV6-2 or TRBV6-3 to TRBJ2-3, with D unclear. The CDR3 length is 11 residues. Germline V CDR1 and CDR2: MNHEY, SVGEGT. V was trimmed by 5 bases and J by 6 bases, leaving 6 bases between them. CDR3 loop: CASSPLDTQYF. In DNA, the CDR3 is TGTGCCAGCAGTCCCCTCGATACGCAGTATTTT.

V is TRBV19 and J is TRBJ2-7; 7 bases align to TRBD1. Trimming at V came to 3 bases and at J to 3 bases, leaving 14 bases not matched to a gene. CDR1 is LNHDA, CDR2 SQIVND, per germline (reference sequence). The CDR3 is made up of 17 amino acids. Here the CDR3 DNA reads TGTGCCAGTAGTATGGGACGACCCGGGACAGTGCACTACGAGCAGTACTTC. Encoded protein: CASSMGRPGTVHYEQYF.

This clone has just a few counts. This chain joins TRBV19 and TRBJ1-5; 7 bases match TRBD1. The CDR3 is 15 amino acids. Unmatched junction bases numbered 10, after V lost 5 bases and J lost 6 bases. CDR1 LNHDA and CDR2 SQIVND come from the germline V gene (reference sequence). The CDR3 DNA follows: TGTGCCAGTAGTCCCGGGAGAGCAGGGGGTCAGCCCCAGCATTTT. Its translation: CASSPGRAGGQPQHF.

This clone has only a few counts. This sequence joins TRBV9 and TRBJ1-4; weak D call: TRBD1 (5 bases). The germline CDR1 and CDR2 sequences are SGDLS and YYNGEE. V lost 2 bases and J lost 6, with 11 bases in between. This CDR3 has 14 residues. CDR3 bases: TGTGCCAGCAGCGTCAGGGCGAATGATGAAAAACTGTTTTTT. Its translation: CASSVRANDEKLFF.

The J gene is TRBJ1-6, the V gene TRBV30, with TRBD1 as a possible D gene (5 bases). The CDR3 is 13 amino acids. V dropped 3 bases and J dropped 15 bases, with 18 bases sitting between them. Germline V CDR1 and CDR2: GTSNPN, SVGIG (reference sequence). The CDR3 coding sequence is TGTGCCTGGAGCTGGGGGGAGGTAGATCTCCTCCACTTT. This gives the protein CAWSWGEVDLLHF.

J is TRBJ1-1 and V is TRBV28, with 8 bases lining up with TRBD1. This CDR3 spans 13 amino acids. CDR1 is MDHEN, CDR2 SYDVKM, per germline. The J segment lost 6 bases and the V segment lost 7 bases, leaving 7 bases of the junction unmatched. This CDR3 reads CASTPGGASEAFF. The CDR3 DNA is TGTGCCAGCACCCCAGGGGGCGCGTCTGAAGCTTTCTTT.

The V call is TRBV6-2 or TRBV6-3, the J call TRBJ1-2; 10 positions agree with TRBD1. V was pared by 2 bases and J by 7 bases, with 4 bases of the junction left unmatched. Germline V gives CDR1 MNHEY, CDR2 SVGEGT. CDR3 length: 14 amino acids. The CDR3 protein is CASSYGQGVSGYTF. The CDR3 nucleotides are TGTGCCAGCAGTTACGGACAGGGGGTGTCTGGCTACACCTTC.

This sequence joins TRBV2 and TRBJ2-2; 10 bases are shared with TRBD2. The CDR3 sequence is 15 residues long. Trimming removed 6 bases from V and 6 bases from J; junction bases left unmatched: 7. Germline V lookup: CDR1 SNHLY, CDR2 FYNNEI. In DNA form, the CDR3 reads TGTGCCAGCAGGGAATTTAGCGGGGGGCCCGGGGAGCTGTTTTTT. This gives the protein CASREFSGGPGELFF.

This chain uses TRBV5-8 with TRBJ1-4, with 10 bases that match TRBD1. The trim removed 2 bases at V and 7 bases at J, leaving 8 bases unmatched. Germline assignment: CDR1 SGHTS and CDR2 YDEGEE. The CDR3 has 16 residues. CDR3 protein: CASSFLVGQGGEKLFF. The CDR3 DNA sequence: TGTGCCAGCAGCTTTTTAGTTGGACAGGGGGGTGAAAAACTGTTTTTT.

CDR3 sequence: CASSLVGTTVGELFF. The CDR3 DNA sequence: TGTGCCAGCAGCTTAGTGGGGACTACCGTCGGGGAGCTGTTTTTT. This chain joins TRBV11-2 and TRBJ2-2, with 7 bases that match TRBD2. Germline CDR1 and CDR2: SGHAT and FQNNGV. Trimming at V came to 1 base and at J to 7 bases, leaving 6 bases not matched to a gene. The CDR3 has 15 residues.

This clone was found a few times. This chain links TRBV28 with TRBJ2-3; TRBD1 might be the D (6 bases). The V end lost 8 bases, the J end lost 2 bases, and 17 bases lay between the germline ends. From germline, CDR1 is MDHEN and CDR2 SYDVKM. This CDR3 is built from 15 residues. CDR3 loop: CASRGHPLTTDTQYF. CDR3 nucleotide sequence: TGTGCCAGCCGGGGACATCCTTTGACCACAGATACGCAGTATTTT.

The V and J genes are TRBV4-1 and TRBJ2-4; tentative D call: TRBD1 (5 bases). The V end was cut by 2 bases, the J end by 0 bases, with 17 bases between. CDR3 length: 18 residues. Germline CDR1 and CDR2: MGHRA and YSYEKL. Here the CDR3 reads CASSQQTDPKLAKNIQYF. The CDR3 DNA reads TGCGCCAGCAGCCAACAGACAGACCCGAAACTAGCCAAAAACATTCAGTACTTC.

The chain carries TRBV28 and TRBJ2-7, with 9 positions matching TRBD1. This CDR3 region has 15 residues. Trimming at V came to 3 bases and at J to 3 bases, leaving 6 bases not matched to a gene. CDR1 and CDR2 (germline): MDHEN, SYDVKM. In nucleotides, the CDR3 is TGTGCCAGCAGTTTTCGGGACAGGGCGGTCTACGAGCAGTACTTC. This sequence encodes CASSFRDRAVYEQYF.